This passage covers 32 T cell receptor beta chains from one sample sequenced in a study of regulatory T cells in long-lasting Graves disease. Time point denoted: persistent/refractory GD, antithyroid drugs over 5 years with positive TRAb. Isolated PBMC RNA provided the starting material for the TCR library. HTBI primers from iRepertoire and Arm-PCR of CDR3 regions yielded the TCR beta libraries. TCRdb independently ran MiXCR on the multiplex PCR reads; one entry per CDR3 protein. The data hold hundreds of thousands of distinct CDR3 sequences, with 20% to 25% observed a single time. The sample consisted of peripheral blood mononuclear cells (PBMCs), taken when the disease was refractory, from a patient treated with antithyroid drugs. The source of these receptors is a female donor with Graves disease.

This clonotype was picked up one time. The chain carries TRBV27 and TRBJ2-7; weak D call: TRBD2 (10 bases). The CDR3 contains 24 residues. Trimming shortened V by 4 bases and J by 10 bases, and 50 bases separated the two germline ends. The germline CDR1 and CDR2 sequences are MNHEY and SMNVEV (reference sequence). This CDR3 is CASSSIMNRDREISSGRTPCEQYF. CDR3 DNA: TGTGCCAGCAGTTCAATCATGAACCGGGACAGGGAGATAAGTAGCGGGAGGACACCCTGCGAACAGTACTTC.

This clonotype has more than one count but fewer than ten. The DNA for the CDR3 is TGCAGTGCTAGAATCCGGGAACGACGTTTCCACGGGCAGTACTTC. As protein: CSARIRERRFHGQYF. The genes are TRBV20-1 and TRBJ2-7; D may be TRBD2 (5 bases). V was trimmed by 2 bases and J by 9 bases, leaving 23 bases between them. CDR1 is DFQATT and CDR2 is SNEGSKA in the germline V gene (reference sequence). The length of the CDR3 is 15 residues.

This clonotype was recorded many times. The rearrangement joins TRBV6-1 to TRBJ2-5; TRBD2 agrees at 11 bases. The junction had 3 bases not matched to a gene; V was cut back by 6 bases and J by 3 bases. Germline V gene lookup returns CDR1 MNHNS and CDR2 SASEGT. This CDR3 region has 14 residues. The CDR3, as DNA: TGTGCCAGCAGCACACTAGCGGGAGAAGAGACCCAGTACTTC. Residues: CASSTLAGEETQYF.

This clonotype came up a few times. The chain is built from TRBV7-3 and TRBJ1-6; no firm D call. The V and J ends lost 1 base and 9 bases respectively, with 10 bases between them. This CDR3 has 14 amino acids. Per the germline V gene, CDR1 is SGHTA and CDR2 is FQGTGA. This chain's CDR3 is CASSLRSVGSPLHF. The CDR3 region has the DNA TGTGCCAGCAGCTTAAGGAGTGTGGGTTCACCCCTCCACTTT.

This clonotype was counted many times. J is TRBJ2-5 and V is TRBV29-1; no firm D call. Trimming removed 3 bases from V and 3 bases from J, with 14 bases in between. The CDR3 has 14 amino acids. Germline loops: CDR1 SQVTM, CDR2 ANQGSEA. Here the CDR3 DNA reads TGCAGCGTTGACGTCGGAGAGGTTGAAGAGACCCAGTACTTC. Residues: CSVDVGEVEETQYF.

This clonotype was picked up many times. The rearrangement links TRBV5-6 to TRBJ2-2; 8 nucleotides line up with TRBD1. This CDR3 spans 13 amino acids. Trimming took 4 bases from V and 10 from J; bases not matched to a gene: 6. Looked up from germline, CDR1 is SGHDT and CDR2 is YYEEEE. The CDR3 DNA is TGTGCCAGCAGCCCGGACAGGGTCATGGAGCTGTTTTTT. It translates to CASSPDRVMELFF.

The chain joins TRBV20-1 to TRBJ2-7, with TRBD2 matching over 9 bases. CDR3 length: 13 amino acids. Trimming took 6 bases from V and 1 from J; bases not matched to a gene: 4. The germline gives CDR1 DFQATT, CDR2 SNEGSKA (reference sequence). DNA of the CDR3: TGCAGTGCGGTAGCGGGAGTATCCTACGAGCAGTACTTC. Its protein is CSAVAGVSYEQYF.

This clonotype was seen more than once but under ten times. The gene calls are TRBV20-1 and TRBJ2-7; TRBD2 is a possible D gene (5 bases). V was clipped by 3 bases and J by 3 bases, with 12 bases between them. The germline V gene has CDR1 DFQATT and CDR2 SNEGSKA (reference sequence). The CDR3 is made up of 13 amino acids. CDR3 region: CSAREDLSYEQYF. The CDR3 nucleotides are TGCAGTGCTAGGGAGGACTTGAGCTACGAGCAGTACTTC.

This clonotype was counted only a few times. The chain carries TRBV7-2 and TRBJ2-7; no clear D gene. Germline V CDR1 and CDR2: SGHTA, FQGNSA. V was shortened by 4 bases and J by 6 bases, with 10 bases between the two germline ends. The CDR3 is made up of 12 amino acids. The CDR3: CASSSPSGEQYF. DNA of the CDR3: TGTGCCAGCAGCTCCCCCTCGGGCGAGCAGTACTTC.

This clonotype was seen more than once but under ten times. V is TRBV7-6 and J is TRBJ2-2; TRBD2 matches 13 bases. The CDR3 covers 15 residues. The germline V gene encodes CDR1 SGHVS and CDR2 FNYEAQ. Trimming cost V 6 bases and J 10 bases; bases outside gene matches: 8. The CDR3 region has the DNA TGTGCCAGCAGTCCCGGGACTAGCGGGATGGAGGAGCTGTTTTTT. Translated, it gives CASSPGTSGMEELFF.

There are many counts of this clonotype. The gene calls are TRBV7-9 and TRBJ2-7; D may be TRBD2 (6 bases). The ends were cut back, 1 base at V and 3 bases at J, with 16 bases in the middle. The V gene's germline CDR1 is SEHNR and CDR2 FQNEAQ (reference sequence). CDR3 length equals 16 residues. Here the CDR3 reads CASSLGFAGLIYEQYF. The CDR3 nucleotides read TGTGCCAGCAGCTTAGGGTTTGCGGGACTTATCTACGAGCAGTACTTC.

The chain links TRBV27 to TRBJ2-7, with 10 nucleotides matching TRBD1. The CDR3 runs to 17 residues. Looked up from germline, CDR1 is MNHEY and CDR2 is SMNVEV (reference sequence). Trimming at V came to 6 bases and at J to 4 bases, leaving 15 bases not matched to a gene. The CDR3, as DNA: TGTGCCAGCAGACCGCTAATTTTCGACAGGGGGCAATACGAGCAGTACTTC. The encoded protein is CASRPLIFDRGQYEQYF.

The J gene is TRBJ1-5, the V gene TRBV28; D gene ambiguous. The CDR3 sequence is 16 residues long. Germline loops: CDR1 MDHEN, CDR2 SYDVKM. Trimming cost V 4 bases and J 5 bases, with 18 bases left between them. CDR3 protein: CASSSYLSDGHQPQHF. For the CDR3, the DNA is TGTGCCAGCAGTTCCTACCTATCGGACGGCCATCAGCCCCAGCATTTT.

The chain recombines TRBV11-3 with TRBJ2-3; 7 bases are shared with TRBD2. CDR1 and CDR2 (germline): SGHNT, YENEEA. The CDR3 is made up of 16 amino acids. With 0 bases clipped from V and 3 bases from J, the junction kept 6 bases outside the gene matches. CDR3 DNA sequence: TGTGCCAGCAGCTTAGAGTCCACTAGCGCAACAGATACGCAGTATTTT. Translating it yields CASSLESTSATDTQYF. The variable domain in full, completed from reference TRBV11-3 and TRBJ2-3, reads EAGVVQSPRYKIIEKKQPVAFWCNPISGHNTLYWYLQNLGQGPELLIRYENEEAVDDSQLPKDRFSAERLKGVDSTLKIQPAELGDSAVYLCASSLESTSATDTQYFGPGTRLTVL.

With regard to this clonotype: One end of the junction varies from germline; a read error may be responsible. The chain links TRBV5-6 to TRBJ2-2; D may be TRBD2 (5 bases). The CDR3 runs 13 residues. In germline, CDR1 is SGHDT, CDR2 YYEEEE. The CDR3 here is CASRSTNTGEPFF. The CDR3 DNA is TGTGCCAGCAGGTCGACGAACACCGGGGAGCCGTTTTTT.

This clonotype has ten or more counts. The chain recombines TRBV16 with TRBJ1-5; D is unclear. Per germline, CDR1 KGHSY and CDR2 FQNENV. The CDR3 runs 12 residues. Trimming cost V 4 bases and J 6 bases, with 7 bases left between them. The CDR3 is CASSPHLQPQHF. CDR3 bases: TGTGCCAGCAGCCCCCACCTTCAGCCCCAGCATTTT.

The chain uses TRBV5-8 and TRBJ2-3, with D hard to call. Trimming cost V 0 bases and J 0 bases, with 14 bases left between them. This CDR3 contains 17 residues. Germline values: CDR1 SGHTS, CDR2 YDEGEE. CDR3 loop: CASSLGVAGVSTDTQYF. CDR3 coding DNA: TGTGCCAGCAGCTTGGGAGTGGCAGGAGTTAGCACAGATACGCAGTATTTT. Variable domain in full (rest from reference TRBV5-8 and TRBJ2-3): EAGVTQSPTHLIKTRGQQATLRCSPISGHTSVYWYQQALGLGLQFLLWYDEGEERNRGNFPPRFSGRQFPNYSSELNVNALELEDSALYLCASSLGVAGVSTDTQYFGPGTRLTVL.

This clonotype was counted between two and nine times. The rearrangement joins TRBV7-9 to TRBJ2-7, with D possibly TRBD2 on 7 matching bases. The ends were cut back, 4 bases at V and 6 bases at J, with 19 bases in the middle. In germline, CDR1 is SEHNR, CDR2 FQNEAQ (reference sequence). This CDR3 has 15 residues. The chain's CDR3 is CASSSSGIGGAEQYF. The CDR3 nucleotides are TGTGCCAGCAGCTCGTCCGGAATTGGGGGGGCCGAGCAGTACTTC.

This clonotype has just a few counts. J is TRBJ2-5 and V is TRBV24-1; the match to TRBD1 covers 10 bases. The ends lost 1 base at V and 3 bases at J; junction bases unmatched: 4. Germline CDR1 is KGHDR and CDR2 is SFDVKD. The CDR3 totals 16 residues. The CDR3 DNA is TGTGCCACCAGTGATTTCCCGACAGGGGGCGAAGAGACCCAGTACTTC. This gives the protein CATSDFPTGGEETQYF.

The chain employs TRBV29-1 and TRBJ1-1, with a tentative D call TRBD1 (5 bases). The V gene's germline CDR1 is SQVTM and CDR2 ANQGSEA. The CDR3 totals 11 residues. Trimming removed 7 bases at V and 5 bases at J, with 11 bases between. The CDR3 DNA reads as TGCAGCGGCCAGACAGTGACTGAAGCTTTCTTT. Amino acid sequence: CSGQTVTEAFF.

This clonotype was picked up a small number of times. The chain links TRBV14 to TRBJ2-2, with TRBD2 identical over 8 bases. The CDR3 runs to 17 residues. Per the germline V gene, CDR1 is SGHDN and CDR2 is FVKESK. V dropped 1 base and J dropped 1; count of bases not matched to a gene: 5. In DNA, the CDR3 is TGTGCCAGCAGCCAAGCACTAGCGGTCCTGAACACCGGGGAGCTGTTTTTT. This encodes CASSQALAVLNTGELFF.

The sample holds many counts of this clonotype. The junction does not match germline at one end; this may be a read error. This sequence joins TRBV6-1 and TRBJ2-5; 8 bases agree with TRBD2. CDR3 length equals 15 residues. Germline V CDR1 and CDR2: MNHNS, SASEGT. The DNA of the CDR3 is TGTGCCTGCAGGTCCAGCGGGAGTCCGTGGGAGACCCAGTACTTC. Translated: CACRSSGSPWETQYF.

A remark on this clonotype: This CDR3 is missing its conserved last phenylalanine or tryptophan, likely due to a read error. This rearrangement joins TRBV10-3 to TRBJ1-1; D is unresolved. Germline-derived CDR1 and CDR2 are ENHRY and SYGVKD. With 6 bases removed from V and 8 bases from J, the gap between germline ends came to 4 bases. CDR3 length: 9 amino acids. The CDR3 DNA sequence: TGTGCCATCAGGGTCGAAGCTTTCTCT. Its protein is CAIRVEAFS.

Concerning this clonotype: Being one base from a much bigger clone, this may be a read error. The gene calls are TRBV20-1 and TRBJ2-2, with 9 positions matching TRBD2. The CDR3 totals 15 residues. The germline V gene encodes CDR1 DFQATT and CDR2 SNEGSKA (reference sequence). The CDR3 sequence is CSARGRGRVTGGLFF. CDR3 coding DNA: TGCAGTGCTAGAGGACGCGGGAGGGTCACCGGGGGGCTGTTTTTT.

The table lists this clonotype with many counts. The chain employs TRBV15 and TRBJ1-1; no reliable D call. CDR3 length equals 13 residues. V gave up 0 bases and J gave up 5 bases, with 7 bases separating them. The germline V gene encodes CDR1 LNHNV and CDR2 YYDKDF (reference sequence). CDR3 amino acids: CATSRDTSTEAFF. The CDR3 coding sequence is TGTGCCACCAGCAGAGACACGAGTACTGAAGCTTTCTTT.

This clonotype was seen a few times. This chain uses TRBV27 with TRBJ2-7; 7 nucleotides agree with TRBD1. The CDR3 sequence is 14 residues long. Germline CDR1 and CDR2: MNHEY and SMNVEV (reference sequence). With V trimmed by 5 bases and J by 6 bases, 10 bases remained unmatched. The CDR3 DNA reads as TGTGCCAGCAGTACTTCCAGACAGGGATCCGAGCAGTACTTC. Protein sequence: CASSTSRQGSEQYF.

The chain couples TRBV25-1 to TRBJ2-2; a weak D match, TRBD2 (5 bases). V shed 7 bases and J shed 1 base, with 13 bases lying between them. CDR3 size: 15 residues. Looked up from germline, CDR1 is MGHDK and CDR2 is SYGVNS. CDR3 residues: CASTPRAGNTGELFF. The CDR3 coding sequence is TGTGCCAGCACACCGAGGGCAGGGAACACCGGGGAGCTGTTTTTT.

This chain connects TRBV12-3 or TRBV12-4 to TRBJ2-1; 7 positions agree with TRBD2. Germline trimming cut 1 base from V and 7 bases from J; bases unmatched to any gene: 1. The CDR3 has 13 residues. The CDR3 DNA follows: TGTGCCAGCAGTTTAGGGGGGGGTAATGAGCAGTTCTTC. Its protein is CASSLGGGNEQFF.

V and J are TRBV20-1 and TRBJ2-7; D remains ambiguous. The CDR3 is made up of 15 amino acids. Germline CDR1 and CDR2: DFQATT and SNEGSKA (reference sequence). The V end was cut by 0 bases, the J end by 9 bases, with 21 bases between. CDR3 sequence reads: CSARDRPPRDSGQYF. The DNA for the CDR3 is TGCAGTGCTAGAGATCGTCCACCCCGCGATTCGGGGCAGTACTTC.

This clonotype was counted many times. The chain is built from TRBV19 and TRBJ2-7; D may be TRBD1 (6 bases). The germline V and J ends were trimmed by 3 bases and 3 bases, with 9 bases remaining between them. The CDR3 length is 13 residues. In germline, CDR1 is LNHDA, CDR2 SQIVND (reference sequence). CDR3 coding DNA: TGTGCCAGTAGTATTGGCAGGGGCTACGAGCAGTACTTC. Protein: CASSIGRGYEQYF.

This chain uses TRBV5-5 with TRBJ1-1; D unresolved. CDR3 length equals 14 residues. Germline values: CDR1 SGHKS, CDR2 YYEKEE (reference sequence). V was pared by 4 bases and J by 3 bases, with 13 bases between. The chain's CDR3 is CASSVTLRDTEAFF. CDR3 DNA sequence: TGTGCCAGCAGCGTGACCCTCCGGGACACTGAAGCTTTCTTT. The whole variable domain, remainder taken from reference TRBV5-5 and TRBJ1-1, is DAGVTQSPTHLIKTRGQQVTLRCSPISGHKSVSWYQQVLGQGPQFIFQYYEKEERGRGNFPDRFSARQFPNYSSELNVNALLLGDSALYLCASSVTLRDTEAFFGQGTRLTVV.

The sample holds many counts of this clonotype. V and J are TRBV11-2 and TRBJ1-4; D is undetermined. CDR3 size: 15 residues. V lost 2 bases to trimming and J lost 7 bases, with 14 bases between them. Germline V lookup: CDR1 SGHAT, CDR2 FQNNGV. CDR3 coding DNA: TGTGCCAGCAGCTTACCGGTCGGGAACCCTGAAAAACTGTTTTTT. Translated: CASSLPVGNPEKLFF.